These 8 T cell receptor beta chains share one sample of origin, sequenced in a study of shared clonotypes between healthy human individuals. The naive CD8 fraction comprised CD45RO-negative cells positively selected for CCR7 and excluded terminally differentiated effector memory CD45RA+ cells. The assay was immunoSEQ multiplex PCR, and TCRdb's table has in-frame clones only and misses some. The sample has around 1,900,000 clones, 93% seen once; the top ten hold about 1.6%. Sequenced: naive CD8+ T cells from PBMCs. The source is a man aged 18 to 29 in good health. Some clones in this sample may be carry-over from other donors' samples.

The chain carries TRBV13 and TRBJ2-7; tentative D call: TRBD1 (5 bases). Trimming left V 5 bases short and J 6 bases short, with 17 bases between. CDR1 is PRHDT and CDR2 is FYEKMQ in the germline V gene (reference sequence). This CDR3 has 14 amino acids. Here the CDR3 DNA reads TGTGCCAGCAGCCCCGACGGCAGGGTCCCCGAGCAGTACTTC. Encoded protein: CASSPDGRVPEQYF.

Regarding this clone: Other DNA sequences in this specimen translate into the identical CDR3. The V gene is TRBV27, the J gene TRBJ1-2, with D uncertain. Looked up from germline, CDR1 is MNHEY and CDR2 is SMNVEV (reference sequence). The CDR3 spans 13 residues. V lost 3 bases, J lost 5 bases, and 10 bases lay in between. The CDR3 is CASSLSGSYGYTF. In nucleotides, the CDR3 is TGTGCCAGCAGTTTGTCGGGCTCTTATGGCTACACCTTC.

The rearrangement links TRBV2 to TRBJ2-1; 8 bases map to TRBD2. Trimming removed 6 bases from V and 5 bases from J; junction bases left unmatched: 12. CDR3 length equals 16 residues. Germline loops: CDR1 SNHLY, CDR2 FYNNEI. CDR3 amino acids: CASRNTGTRIHNEQFF. Here the CDR3 DNA reads TGTGCCAGCAGGAACACCGGGACTAGGATCCACAATGAGCAGTTCTTC.

This chain connects TRBV5-4 to TRBJ2-1; TRBD2 agrees at 11 bases. Germline lookup yields CDR1 SGHNT and CDR2 YYREEE (reference sequence). The length of the CDR3 is 16 residues. The V segment lost 4 bases and the J segment 8 bases; nucleotides outside the gene matches: 11. CDR3 nucleotides: TGTGCCAGCAGCCAAGGACTAGCGGGTGGTGAGGATGAGCAGTTCTTC. Encoded protein: CASSQGLAGGEDEQFF. The full variable domain, in which reference TRBV5-4 and TRBJ2-1 provide the parts outside the CDR3, is ETGVTQSPTHLIKTRGQQVTLRCSSQSGHNTVSWYQQALGQGPQFIFQYYREEENGRGNFPPRFSGLQFPNYSSELNVNALELDDSALYLCASSQGLAGGEDEQFFGPGTRLTVL.

The V gene is TRBV10-3, the J gene TRBJ2-7; TRBD2 is a possible D gene (6 bases). Germline CDR1 and CDR2: ENHRY and SYGVKD. The V end lost 6 bases, the J end lost 0 bases, and 15 bases lay between the germline ends. CDR3 length: 15 residues. The CDR3 sequence is CAISEGGESSYEQYF. The CDR3 region has the DNA TGTGCCATCAGCGAGGGCGGGGAGAGCTCCTACGAGCAGTACTTC.

The chain employs TRBV7-3 and TRBJ1-1; unclear D gene. This CDR3 has 14 residues. In germline, CDR1 is SGHTA, CDR2 FQGTGA. Trimming took off 5 bases at V and 4 bases at J, with 14 bases between the two ends. CDR3 protein: CASSPVGVGTEAFF. The CDR3 nucleotides are TGTGCCAGCAGCCCGGTCGGGGTTGGCACTGAAGCTTTCTTT.

As concerns this clone: Other DNA variants within this sample encode the same CDR3. This rearrangement joins TRBV11-2 to TRBJ2-7; D gene unclear. The germline V gene encodes CDR1 SGHAT and CDR2 FQNNGV. This CDR3 region has 11 residues. The germline V and J ends were trimmed by 5 bases and 3 bases, with 5 bases remaining between them. CDR3 coding DNA: TGTGCCAGCAGCACCAACTACGAGCAGTACTTC. Its protein is CASSTNYEQYF.

The gene calls are TRBV27 and TRBJ2-7; TRBD2 might be the D (5 bases). Trimming took off 0 bases at V and 4 bases at J, with 16 bases between the two ends. The CDR3 sequence is 16 residues long. From germline, CDR1 is MNHEY and CDR2 SMNVEV (reference sequence). The CDR3 nucleotides read TGTGCCAGCAGTTTATCGCGGCATGAGGGAGTGTACGAGCAGTACTTC. Amino acids: CASSLSRHEGVYEQYF.